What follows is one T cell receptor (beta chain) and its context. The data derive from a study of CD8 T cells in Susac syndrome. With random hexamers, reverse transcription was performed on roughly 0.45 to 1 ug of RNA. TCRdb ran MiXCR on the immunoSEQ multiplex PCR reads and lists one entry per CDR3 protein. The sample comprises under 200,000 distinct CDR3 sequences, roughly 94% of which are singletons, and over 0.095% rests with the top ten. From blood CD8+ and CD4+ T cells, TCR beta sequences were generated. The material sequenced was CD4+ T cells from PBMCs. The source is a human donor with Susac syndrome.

CDR3 residues: CSVGTGLDGYTF. The CDR3, as DNA: TGCAGCGTTGGGACAGGCTTGGACGGCTACACCTTC. The V gene is TRBV29-1, the J gene TRBJ1-2, with TRBD1 matching 7 bases. CDR3 size: 12 residues. Looked up from germline, CDR1 is SQVTM and CDR2 is ANQGSEA. The trim removed 4 bases at V and 8 bases at J, leaving 7 bases unmatched.